This entry describes one T cell receptor beta chain. iRepertoire HTBI primers and Arm-PCR of CDR3 regions built TCR beta libraries. Study processing details: Identified across the samples were over 50 TRBV segments and approximately 14 TRBJ segments. In TCRdb, the multiplex PCR reads were re-called with MiXCR into one record per CDR3 protein. Clone size and V and J calls follow TCRdb, not the original study. The data contain 400,000 to 450,000 distinct CDR3 sequences, around 15% of them singletons. The time point is: newly diagnosed GD, antithyroid drugs for less than 3 months. There was RNA extracted from PBMCs, and the TCR library was made from it. Diagnosis followed American Thyroid Association guidelines for Graves' disease. This sample stems from a study of regulatory T cells in long-lasting Graves disease. Turning to the study itself: Graves' patients (newly diagnosed) had been on antithyroid drugs under 3 months.

The V gene end was trimmed by 4 bases and the J gene end by 3 bases; junction bases not matched to a gene: 14. In germline, CDR1 is ENHRY, CDR2 SYGVKD. The CDR3 contains 18 residues. This sample was also put to use in a study of T cells in Graves' hyperthyroidism and ophthalmopathy. That study reports: Lactation, pregnancy, other autoimmune disease or uncontrolled infection led to exclusion of patients.

The sequencing here drew on peripheral blood mononuclear cells (PBMCs), taken at new diagnosis, from a patient treated with antithyroid drugs. The receptor's source is a woman aged 25 to 39 with Graves disease. The chain employs TRBV10-3 and TRBJ2-2, with TRBD2 matching 7 bases. The CDR3 region has the DNA TGTGCCATCAGTGGACTAACGGGAGGACCATGGGACACCGGGGAGCTGTTTTTT. Translated: CAISGLTGGPWDTGELFF.